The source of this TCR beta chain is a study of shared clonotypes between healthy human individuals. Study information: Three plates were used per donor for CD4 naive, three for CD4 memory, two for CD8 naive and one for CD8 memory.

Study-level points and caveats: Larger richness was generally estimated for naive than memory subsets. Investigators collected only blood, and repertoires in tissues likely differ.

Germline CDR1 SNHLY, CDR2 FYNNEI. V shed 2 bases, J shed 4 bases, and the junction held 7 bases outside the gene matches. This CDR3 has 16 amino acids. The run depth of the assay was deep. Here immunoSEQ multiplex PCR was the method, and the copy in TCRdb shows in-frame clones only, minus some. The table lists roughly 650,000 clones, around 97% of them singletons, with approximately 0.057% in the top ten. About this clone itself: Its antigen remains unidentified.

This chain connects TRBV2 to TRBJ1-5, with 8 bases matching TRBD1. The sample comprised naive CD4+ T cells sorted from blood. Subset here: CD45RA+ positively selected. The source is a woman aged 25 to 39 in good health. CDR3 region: CASSEQGGQANQPQHF. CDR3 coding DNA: TGTGCCAGCAGTGAACAGGGGGGACAGGCGAATCAGCCCCAGCATTTT.